The 30 T cell receptor beta chains presented below share a single source sample, sequenced in a study of OX40 agonist ivuxolimab in advanced cancers. Sequencing was performed with immunoSEQ multiplex PCR; in TCRdb, only in-frame clones are kept and a portion is missing. The table lists about 61,000 clones, over 80% of them singletons. The source material was CD4+ or CD8+ T cells sorted from blood, sampled in a trial of the OX40 agonist ivuxolimab. The origin of the receptors is an adult with an advanced solid tumor such as melanoma, head and neck, liver or kidney cancer.

The V call is TRBV5-1, the J call TRBJ2-2; the D call may be TRBD1 or TRBD2 (5 bases each). Germline values: CDR1 SGHRS, CDR2 YFSETQ. There are 18 residues in the CDR3. V was cut by 4 bases and J by 4 bases, with 23 bases left in between. CDR3 in amino acids: CASSPREGAPGGTGELFF. CDR3 sequence (DNA): TGCGCCAGCAGCCCTCGGGAAGGGGCCCCTGGAGGCACCGGGGAGCTGTTTTTT.

V and J are TRBV6-6 and TRBJ2-2, with 10 bases lining up with TRBD2. From germline, CDR1 is MNHNY and CDR2 SVGAGI (reference sequence). Trimming at V came to 7 bases and at J to 5 bases, leaving 4 bases not matched to a gene. The CDR3 is made up of 14 amino acids. CDR3 loop: CASNPGLATGELFF. For the CDR3, the DNA is TGTGCCAGCAACCCGGGACTAGCGACCGGGGAGCTGTTTTTT.

This clone appeared a few times. This chain links TRBV2 with TRBJ1-1; 9 nucleotides align to TRBD1. Per the germline V gene, CDR1 is SNHLY and CDR2 is FYNNEI. The CDR3 has 15 residues. Trimming took 5 bases from V and 5 from J; bases not matched to a gene: 9. CDR3 protein: CASSQYGTGSTEAFF. CDR3 coding DNA: TGTGCCAGCAGTCAATACGGGACAGGGAGTACTGAAGCTTTCTTT.

The CDR3 loop reads CASSPGAATNEKLFF. Here the CDR3 DNA reads TGTGCCAGCAGTCCTGGGGCAGCAACTAATGAAAAACTGTTTTTT. The V and J genes are TRBV28 and TRBJ1-4, with D tentatively TRBD1 (5 bases). V was clipped by 5 bases and J by 0 bases, with 10 bases between them. Germline values: CDR1 MDHEN, CDR2 SYDVKM. There are 15 residues in the CDR3.

This chain joins TRBV28 and TRBJ2-7; no reliable D call. Germline V gene sequence: CDR1 MDHEN, CDR2 SYDVKM. The CDR3 extends over 15 amino acids. Trimming pared 3 bases from V and 3 bases from J, leaving 15 bases between. The CDR3 DNA reads TGTGCCAGCAGTTTTCCCCAGAGAAAAGTCTACGAGCAGTACTTC. Translation: CASSFPQRKVYEQYF.

The rearrangement joins TRBV27 to TRBJ2-3; 7 bases map to TRBD1. J gave up 7 bases and V 5 bases, and 12 bases lay outside the gene matches. The CDR3 contains 15 residues. CDR1 is MNHEY, CDR2 SMNVEV, per germline (reference sequence). The CDR3 DNA is TGTGCCAGCAGTCAACGACAGGGCACACTGTATACGCAGTATTTT. It encodes CASSQRQGTLYTQYF.

The V and J genes are TRBV4-1 and TRBJ1-5, with a possible D match to TRBD1 (6 bases). This CDR3 has 17 amino acids. From germline, CDR1 is MGHRA and CDR2 YSYEKL. The V end was cut by 0 bases, the J end by 6 bases, with 18 bases between. The CDR3 loop is CASSQDGLGGWGQPQHF. CDR3 DNA sequence: TGCGCCAGCAGCCAAGATGGCCTCGGGGGCTGGGGTCAGCCCCAGCATTTT.

V is TRBV19 and J is TRBJ2-5; D is ambiguous. This CDR3 is 15 amino acids long. Per the germline V gene, CDR1 is LNHDA and CDR2 is SQIVND (reference sequence). Deletions cut 5 bases from V and 4 bases from J, with 17 bases between. The CDR3 bases are TGTGCCAGTAGTCCTCAGAATAGCCGTCCAGAGACCCAGTACTTC. This codes for CASSPQNSRPETQYF.

This clone showed up just once. This chain connects TRBV7-9 to TRBJ1-2, with D perhaps TRBD1 (5 bases). From germline, CDR1 is SEHNR and CDR2 FQNEAQ (reference sequence). The CDR3 is made up of 11 amino acids. The ends were cut back, 5 bases at V and 8 bases at J, with 9 bases in the middle. DNA of the CDR3: TGTGCCAGCAGCGCGGAGGGGGGCTACACCTTC. It translates to CASSAEGGYTF. The entire variable domain, with the rest obtained from reference TRBV7-9 and TRBJ1-2, is as follows: DTGVSQNPRHKITKRGQNVTFRCDPISEHNRLYWYRQTLGQGPEFLTYFQNEAQLEKSRLLSDRFSAERPKGSFSTLEIQRTEQGDSAMYLCASSAEGGYTFGSGTRLTVV.

The chain couples TRBV7-2 to TRBJ2-5, with D perhaps given as TRBD1 or TRBD2 (6 bases each). CDR1 and CDR2 (germline): SGHTA, FQGNSA. This CDR3 region has 16 residues. V lost 5 bases and J 1 base, leaving 17 bases between the germline ends. CDR3 in amino acids: CASSRTRSGAQETQYF. The CDR3 DNA sequence: TGTGCCAGCAGCCGCACCAGATCGGGGGCCCAAGAGACCCAGTACTTC.

This clone was seen once. The chain combines TRBV6-5 with TRBJ1-2; TRBD1 aligns across 7 bases. Germline trimming cut 5 bases from V and 8 bases from J; bases unmatched to any gene: 11. Germline V lookup: CDR1 MNHEY, CDR2 SVGAGI. This CDR3 is built from 14 residues. The CDR3 DNA reads as TGTGCCAGCAGTCACCTAGACAGGGAAGGCGGCTACACCTTC. It specifies CASSHLDREGGYTF.

The chain employs TRBV7-6 and TRBJ1-1; D is possibly TRBD1 (6 bases). CDR1 is SGHVS and CDR2 is FNYEAQ in the germline V gene. The ends were cut back, 7 bases at V and 4 bases at J, with 16 bases in the middle. The CDR3 totals 14 residues. In nucleotides, the CDR3 is TGTGCCAGCAAAATCACCGGGACAACCACTGAAGCTTTCTTT. It is translated as CASKITGTTTEAFF.

The genes are TRBV7-9 and TRBJ1-4; TRBD1 matches at 8 bases. CDR1 is SEHNR, CDR2 FQNEAQ, per germline (reference sequence). The CDR3 has 17 amino acids. V lost 2 bases to trimming and J lost 7 bases; unmatched junction nucleotides: 12. CDR3 nucleotide sequence: TGTGCCAGCAGCTTACGGTCAGTGGACAGGGCCGGTGAAAAACTGTTTTTT. Amino acid sequence: CASSLRSVDRAGEKLFF.

V is TRBV14 and J is TRBJ1-2, with D unresolved. CDR1 and CDR2 (germline): SGHDN, FVKESK. The CDR3 totals 13 residues. V shed 5 bases and J shed 7 bases, with 14 bases lying between them. The CDR3 here is CASSAQVGLGYTF. The CDR3 DNA follows: TGTGCCAGCAGCGCTCAAGTTGGGCTTGGCTACACCTTC.

The gene calls are TRBV6-6 and TRBJ2-7, with a tentative D call TRBD2 (6 bases). CDR1 and CDR2 (germline): MNHNY, SVGAGI (reference sequence). The CDR3 spans 13 residues. The germline V and J ends were trimmed by 4 bases and 4 bases, with 11 bases remaining between them. The CDR3 bases are TGTGCCAGCAGTTTACCCGGGGGTTACGAGCAGTACTTC. It is translated as CASSLPGGYEQYF.

The J gene is TRBJ2-3, the V gene TRBV6-4; 11 bases are a match to TRBD2. The CDR3 is made up of 16 amino acids. The V gene end was trimmed by 5 bases and the J gene end by 2 bases; junction bases not matched to a gene: 6. CDR1 MRHNA and CDR2 SNTAGT come from the germline V gene. The CDR3 spells CASSPRLAGTTDTQYF. CDR3 nucleotides: TGTGCCAGCAGTCCCCGACTAGCGGGGACCACAGATACGCAGTATTTT.

The chain carries TRBV6-1 and TRBJ1-5; perhaps TRBD1 as D (6 bases). The CDR3 totals 15 residues. Looked up from germline, CDR1 is MNHNS and CDR2 is SASEGT. Deletions cut 1 base from V and 4 bases from J, with 11 bases between. The DNA for the CDR3 is TGTGCCAGCAGTGAAGTGGCAGGGGCAAATCAGCCCCAGCATTTT. Amino acids: CASSEVAGANQPQHF.

This sequence joins TRBV5-1 and TRBJ1-2; 7 nucleotides match TRBD1. Germline loops: CDR1 SGHRS, CDR2 YFSETQ. V lost 5 bases to trimming and J lost 8 bases; unmatched junction nucleotides: 9. The CDR3 has 13 residues. CDR3 sequence: CASRVDREWGYTF. DNA of the CDR3: TGCGCCAGCAGAGTCGACAGGGAGTGGGGCTACACCTTC.

The chain is built from TRBV11-3 and TRBJ2-2; D unresolved. The germline V gene has CDR1 SGHNT and CDR2 YENEEA. The V gene lost 3 bases and the J gene lost 4 bases, with 3 bases spanning the gap. The CDR3 is made up of 12 amino acids. The chain's CDR3 is CASSFGTGELFF. The CDR3 DNA is TGTGCCAGCAGCTTCGGCACCGGGGAGCTGTTTTTT.

The chain is built from TRBV29-1 and TRBJ1-2; D gene ambiguous. The CDR3 totals 17 residues. The V gene lost 0 bases and the J gene lost 6 bases, with 23 bases spanning the gap. Germline V gene lookup returns CDR1 SQVTM and CDR2 ANQGSEA. The CDR3 sequence is CSVEEWVDSPRENGYTF. In DNA form, the CDR3 reads TGCAGCGTTGAAGAATGGGTCGACTCCCCTCGCGAAAATGGCTACACCTTC.

This chain joins TRBV6-1 and TRBJ1-1; possibly TRBD1 for D (6 bases). The CDR3 consists of 17 residues. Germline assignment: CDR1 MNHNS and CDR2 SASEGT. V lost 2 bases to trimming and J lost 0 bases, with 16 bases between them. DNA for the CDR3: TGTGCCAGCAGTGAATCCCGACAGGCGAGTATGAACACTGAAGCTTTCTTT. Its protein is CASSESRQASMNTEAFF.

CDR3 sequence: CASSPPTSGIYNEQFF. As DNA, the CDR3 is TGTGCCAGCTCACCACCTACTAGCGGGATATACAATGAGCAGTTCTTC. The V call is TRBV18, the J call TRBJ2-1; 10 positions agree with TRBD2. The CDR3 is 16 amino acids. The ends lost 0 bases at V and 4 bases at J; junction bases unmatched: 3. Germline CDR1 and CDR2: KGHSH and LQKENI.

This chain links TRBV28 with TRBJ2-7; possibly TRBD2 for D (7 bases). There are 13 residues in the CDR3. Germline CDR1 reads MDHEN; CDR2 reads SYDVKM. Trimming pared 4 bases from V and 4 bases from J, leaving 11 bases between. The CDR3 DNA reads as TGTGCCAGCAGTTCAGGGGAGGGGTACGAGCAGTACTTC. It translates to CASSSGEGYEQYF. The variable domain in full, completed from reference TRBV28 and TRBJ2-7, reads DVKVTQSSRYLVKRTGEKVFLECVQDMDHENMFWYRQDPGLGLRLIYFSYDVKMKEKGDIPEGYSVSREKKERFSLILESASTNQTSMYLCASSSGEGYEQYFGPGTRLTVT.

V and J are TRBV7-2 and TRBJ2-3; 9 bases line up with TRBD1. This CDR3 region has 17 residues. Germline V gene data show CDR1 as SGHTA and CDR2 as FQGNSA. Germline trimming cut 5 bases from V and 1 base from J; bases unmatched to any gene: 10. CDR3 DNA: TGTGCCAGCAGCCAGAGGACAGGGGAGCTAGGCACAGATACGCAGTATTTT. Translated, it gives CASSQRTGELGTDTQYF.

This sequence joins TRBV18 and TRBJ1-3; D not resolved. The V end was cut by 3 bases, the J end by 4 bases, with 19 bases between. Germline assignment: CDR1 KGHSH and CDR2 LQKENI. There are 17 residues in the CDR3. The CDR3 nucleotides are TGTGCCAGCTCACCTATCCCCTTTGGGCAGCAGGGAAACACCATATATTTT. It is translated as CASSPIPFGQQGNTIYF.

This chain uses TRBV2 with TRBJ1-5, with D unresolved. CDR3 length equals 14 residues. V dropped 2 bases and J dropped 5 bases, with 10 bases sitting between them. CDR1 and CDR2 from the germline V gene are SNHLY and FYNNEI. The CDR3 nucleotides read TGTGCCAGCAGTGAACGAGGTCGGGATCAGCCCCAGCATTTT. It translates to CASSERGRDQPQHF.

The V call is TRBV5-6, the J call TRBJ2-1; D gene uncertain. Germline loops: CDR1 SGHDT, CDR2 YYEEEE. The CDR3 spans 14 residues. The germline V and J ends were trimmed by 3 bases and 4 bases, with 11 bases remaining between them. DNA for the CDR3: TGTGCCAGCAGCTACACGGACGGATACAATGAGCAGTTCTTC. Protein sequence: CASSYTDGYNEQFF.

The rearrangement uses TRBV28 and TRBJ2-7, with 9 bases fitting TRBD1. V lost 5 bases, J lost 6 bases, and 14 bases stayed unmatched. Germline CDR1 reads MDHEN; CDR2 reads SYDVKM. CDR3 length: 16 residues. CDR3 in amino acids: CASSTSRDRAFGEQYF. For the CDR3, the DNA is TGTGCCAGCAGTACGAGCCGGGACAGGGCGTTCGGCGAGCAGTACTTC.

This clone showed up just once. V and J are TRBV6-5 and TRBJ1-5; D remains ambiguous. This CDR3 spans 15 amino acids. V gave up 0 bases and J gave up 5 bases, with 11 bases separating them. CDR1 and CDR2 (germline): MNHEY, SVGAGI. CDR3 nucleotide sequence: TGTGCCAGCAGTTACTCCTCAGTTTTAGATCAGCCCCAGCATTTT. The encoded protein is CASSYSSVLDQPQHF.

V usage is TRBV18 and J usage is TRBJ1-4; D might be TRBD1 (5 bases). The CDR3 sequence is 16 residues long. V was shortened by 3 bases and J by 4 bases, with 15 bases between the two germline ends. In germline, CDR1 is KGHSH, CDR2 LQKENI. CDR3 residues: CASSPVEGRINEKLFF. CDR3 nucleotide sequence: TGTGCCAGCTCACCTGTAGAGGGGCGTATTAATGAAAAACTGTTTTTT.